The entry that follows covers one T cell receptor (beta chain) sequence. Its antigen remains unidentified. MiXCR, run by TCRdb on the 5' RACE reads, gives a single entry per CDR3 protein. The data contain about 810,000 distinct CDR3 sequences, 9% to 15% of them singletons. This sample was taken from a study of identical twins. Study-wide points: Insertions were reduced in abundant cord blood beta clonotypes but not in memory repertoires. The study based its conclusions on cross-sectional statistical analysis and did not follow the same donors.

The CDR3 totals 14 residues. Per the germline V gene, CDR1 is DFQATT and CDR2 is SNEGSKA (reference sequence). V shed 6 bases, J shed 9 bases, and the junction held 12 bases outside the gene matches. Another study also made use of these data, one on yellow fever vaccine responses in identical twins.

This clonotype was sampled from a woman between 18 and 29 years old in good health. This chain links TRBV20-1 with TRBJ2-1; TRBD2 aligns across 9 bases. The specimen sequenced was PBMCs. CDR3 DNA: TGCAGTGCCCACCAAGGCGGGGGGGCGAGTGAGCAGTTCTTC. It translates to CSAHQGGGASEQFF.